This is a list of T cell receptor beta chains from one sample in a study of early T cells in non-severe SARS-CoV-2 infection. Using its own MiXCR run on the 5' RACE reads, TCRdb lists one record per CDR3 protein. The table has more than 45,000 distinct CDR3 sequences, 5.6% seen once. The material sequenced was whole blood. The receptors come from an adult who was a healthcare worker with PCR-confirmed SARS-CoV-2 infection or an uninfected control (not recorded which). Both conserved end residues are part of each CDR3. The D gene is left open where the match is weak. Not all rows give a size; the values are once, few, many and, for expanded clones, a class.

v_call	clone_size	d_call	j_call	cdr3_aa	cdr3_nt
TRBV4-1	many	-	TRBJ2-5	CASSHNRQALGTQYF	TGCGCCAGCAGCCACAACCGGCAGGCATTGGGGACCCAGTACTTC
TRBV4-2	-	TRBD2	TRBJ2-2	CASSRFPRLAGETGELFF	TGTGCCAGCAGCCGCTTTCCTAGACTAGCGGGGGAGACCGGGGAGCTGTTTTTT
TRBV28	few	TRBD2	TRBJ2-5	CASSLQRLRLAGAKTQYF	TGTGCCAGCAGTTTACAGAGATTGAGACTAGCGGGAGCAAAGACCCAGTACTTC
TRBV29-1	many	TRBD2	TRBJ2-1	CSGGLAGVRSYNEQFF	TGCAGCGGGGGACTAGCGGGGGTCCGCTCCTACAATGAGCAGTTCTTC
TRBV6-6	few	-	TRBJ2-3	CASSRTGRMGTDTQYF	TGTGCCAGCAGTCGGACGGGGCGCATGGGGACAGATACGCAGTATTTT
TRBV6-2/TRBV6-3	many	TRBD1	TRBJ1-1	CASSGTGGWTEAFF	TGTGCCAGCAGTGGGACAGGGGGCTGGACTGAAGCTTTCTTT
TRBV6-5	many	-	TRBJ2-7	CASSRRGLSTPNSYEQYF	TGTGCCAGCAGCCGCCGGGGACTTTCTACCCCAAACTCCTACGAGCAGTACTTC
TRBV2	many	-	TRBJ2-5	CASRGSWETQYF	TGTGCCAGCAGAGGGAGTTGGGAGACCCAGTACTTC
TRBV12-3/TRBV12-4	many	TRBD2	TRBJ2-1	CASSKTGGPPYNEQFF	TGTGCCAGCAGTAAAACGGGGGGGCCCCCCTACAATGAGCAGTTCTTC
TRBV9	few	TRBD1	TRBJ2-6	CASSVEGQGFSVLTF	TGTGCCAGCAGCGTAGAGGGACAGGGATTTTCCGTCCTGACTTTC
TRBV7-6	many	-	TRBJ2-3	CASSSPDWGDTQYF	TGTGCCAGCAGCTCCCCCGATTGGGGAGATACGCAGTATTTT
TRBV12-3/TRBV12-4	many	TRBD2	TRBJ2-3	CASRASGRAPDTQYF	TGTGCCAGCAGAGCCAGCGGGAGAGCCCCGGATACGCAGTATTTT
TRBV12-3/TRBV12-4	-	TRBD1	TRBJ1-5	CASSLGQLNQPQHF	TGTGCCAGCAGTTTGGGACAGCTCAATCAGCCCCAGCATTTT
TRBV10-2	many	-	TRBJ1-1	CASSSQGTTEAFF	TGCGCCAGCAGTAGTCAGGGGACCACTGAAGCTTTCTTT
TRBV11-3	many	TRBD2	TRBJ2-1	CASSSPDTGLAGDYNEQFF	TGTGCCAGCAGCTCCCCGGACACCGGACTAGCGGGCGACTACAATGAGCAGTTCTTC
TRBV12-3/TRBV12-4	many	-	TRBJ1-6	CASKWGTYSPLHF	TGTGCCAGCAAGTGGGGGACTTATTCACCCCTCCACTTT
TRBV19	few	-	TRBJ2-7	CASSMKGQQYF	TGTGCCAGTAGTATGAAAGGACAGCAGTACTTC
TRBV5-1	many	-	TRBJ1-6	CASSLLGALYNSPLHF	TGCGCCAGCAGCTTGTTAGGGGCCCTCTATAATTCACCCCTCCACTTT
TRBV6-1	few	-	TRBJ1-2	CASRRTENYGYTF	TGTGCCAGCAGGAGGACGGAGAACTATGGCTACACCTTC
TRBV6-5	many	TRBD2	TRBJ2-2	CASRTSGTNTGELFF	TGTGCCAGCAGAACTAGCGGGACGAACACCGGGGAGCTGTTTTTT
TRBV5-4	few	TRBD1	TRBJ2-3	CASSETGGTQYF	TGTGCCAGCAGCGAGACAGGGGGAACGCAGTATTTT
TRBV5-6	few	-	TRBJ2-3	CASSAVRDTQYF	TGTGCCAGCAGCGCAGTCAGAGATACGCAGTATTTT
TRBV30	many	-	TRBJ2-3	CAWARQGTDTQYF	TGTGCCTGGGCAAGACAGGGCACAGATACGCAGTATTTT
TRBV12-3/TRBV12-4	few	-	TRBJ1-1	CASSVNRERAVAFF	TGTGCCAGCAGTGTTAACAGGGAACGGGCCGTAGCTTTCTTT
TRBV6-4	many	-	TRBJ2-7	CASSDTSTGEQYF	TGTGCCAGCAGTGATACATCCACGGGGGAGCAGTACTTC
TRBV6-6	-	-	TRBJ1-5	CASSFGTDSNQPQHF	TGTGCCAGCAGTTTCGGGACCGATAGCAATCAGCCCCAGCATTTT
TRBV20-1	many	TRBD1	TRBJ1-4	CSARGMTGDNEKLFF	TGCAGTGCTAGAGGAATGACAGGGGATAATGAAAAACTGTTTTTT
TRBV19	many	-	TRBJ2-4	CASSIVRDRIQYF	TGTGCCAGTAGTATCGTACGGGATCGCATTCAGTACTTC
TRBV12-3/TRBV12-4	many	TRBD1	TRBJ1-2	CATDGQGYGYTF	TGTGCCACCGACGGACAGGGCTATGGCTACACCTTC
TRBV19	-	-	TRBJ2-3	CASSMPGWSTDTQYF	TGTGCCAGTAGTATGCCAGGGTGGAGCACAGATACGCAGTATTTT
TRBV6-6	many	-	TRBJ1-4	CASSYIFGAKLFF	TGTGCCAGCAGTTACATCTTCGGCGCAAAACTGTTTTTT
TRBV3-1	many	-	TRBJ2-5	CASSQDLSGATGLETQYF	TGTGCCAGCAGCCAAGATCTGTCGGGAGCGACAGGGCTAGAGACCCAGTACTTC
TRBV7-2	-	TRBD2	TRBJ2-5	CASSRPLAGGRGGETQYF	TGTGCCAGCAGCCGACCACTAGCGGGGGGCCGGGGAGGTGAGACCCAGTACTTC
TRBV4-3	many	-	TRBJ1-2	CASSQEGQGYYGYTF	TGCGCCAGCAGCCAAGAGGGCCAGGGGTACTATGGCTACACCTTC
TRBV20-1	many	-	TRBJ1-4	CSASPEATNEKLFF	TGCAGTGCTAGCCCCGAGGCAACTAATGAAAAACTGTTTTTT
TRBV2	many	TRBD2	TRBJ2-1	CASRGTSGGYNEQFF	TGTGCCAGCAGGGGGACTAGCGGGGGTTACAATGAGCAGTTCTTC
TRBV7-9	few	TRBD2	TRBJ2-3	CASSSRGTGADTQYF	TGTGCCAGCAGCTCGCGGGGGACCGGCGCAGATACGCAGTATTTT
TRBV7-9	many	-	TRBJ2-1	CASRELAYNEQFF	TGTGCCAGTAGGGAGTTAGCCTACAATGAGCAGTTCTTC
TRBV7-2	many	TRBD1	TRBJ2-7	CASRPRDRTYEQYF	TGTGCCAGCAGACCCCGGGACAGAACCTACGAGCAGTACTTC
TRBV5-1	-	-	TRBJ1-3	CASSLGPGHTNTIYF	TGCGCCAGCAGCTTGGGTCCGGGACACACAAACACCATATATTTT
TRBV30	few	-	TRBJ1-5	CAWSWPQSNQPQHF	TGTGCCTGGAGTTGGCCGCAGAGCAATCAGCCCCAGCATTTT
TRBV4-1	many	-	TRBJ2-7	CASSQPWGYEQYF	TGCGCCAGCAGCCAACCCTGGGGTTACGAGCAGTACTTC
TRBV20-1	many	-	TRBJ2-3	CSARISSPDTQYF	TGCAGTGCTAGAATTAGCAGCCCAGATACGCAGTATTTT
TRBV12-3/TRBV12-4	many	TRBD1	TRBJ1-1	CASSPLRDRHTEAFF	TGTGCCAGCAGCCCTCTCAGGGACAGGCACACTGAAGCTTTCTTT
TRBV5-1	-	-	TRBJ1-1	CASSLAPSTGTEAFF	TGCGCCAGCAGCTTGGCGCCCTCAACCGGGACTGAAGCTTTCTTT
TRBV30	few	-	TRBJ1-5	CAWSRPWDSNQPQHF	TGTGCCTGGAGTAGGCCATGGGATAGCAATCAGCCCCAGCATTTT
TRBV7-2	few	TRBD1	TRBJ2-7	CASSFETGPYEQYF	TGTGCCAGCAGCTTCGAGACAGGGCCATACGAGCAGTACTTC
TRBV2	few	TRBD1	TRBJ1-5	CASSGTGKVQPQHF	TGTGCCAGCAGTGGGACAGGAAAGGTTCAGCCCCAGCATTTT
TRBV5-1	many	-	TRBJ1-5	CASSLGGDQPQHF	TGCGCCAGCAGCTTGGGTGGGGATCAGCCCCAGCATTTT
TRBV12-3/TRBV12-4	few	TRBD2	TRBJ2-3	CASRASSGRNTDTQYF	TGTGCCAGCAGGGCTAGTAGCGGGAGGAACACAGATACGCAGTATTTT